The 5 T cell receptor beta chains reported below all come from one sample, sequenced in a study of blood T cell repertoires in COVID-19. Libraries were prepared by immunoSEQ multiplex PCR; TCRdb keeps only in-frame clonotypes and omits some of them. The table shows about 230,000 clones, with around 90% occurring only once. The sequenced material came from PBMCs or T cells enriched from blood (not recorded which). The receptors derive from a man aged 25-45 years who had recovered from COVID-19.

V and J are TRBV2 and TRBJ2-7; no firm D call. The CDR3 runs to 13 residues. Germline loops: CDR1 SNHLY, CDR2 FYNNEI. The germline V and J ends were trimmed by 5 bases and 2 bases, with 10 bases remaining between them. The CDR3 protein is CASSTALPYEQYF. CDR3 in DNA: TGTGCCAGCAGTACAGCCCTCCCCTACGAGCAGTACTTC. Combining the CDR3 with reference TRBV2 and TRBJ2-7 gives the whole variable domain EPEVTQTPSHQVTQMGQEVILRCVPISNHLYFYWYRQILGQKVEFLVSFYNNEISEKSEIFDDQFSVERPDGSNFTLKIRSTKLEDSAMYFCASSTALPYEQYFGPGTRLTVT.

Remarks on this clone: The sample contains more than one DNA sequence encoding this CDR3. This sequence joins TRBV7-2 and TRBJ2-7, with 7 bases fitting TRBD2. After removal of 0 bases from V and 3 bases from J, the junction contained 2 bases not matched to a gene. The germline V gene has CDR1 SGHTA and CDR2 FQGNSA. This CDR3 region has 14 residues. The CDR3 reads CASSLAGGIYEQYF. The CDR3 bases are TGTGCCAGCAGCTTAGCGGGGGGGATCTACGAGCAGTACTTC.

V usage is TRBV7-2 and J usage is TRBJ1-2; the D gene is possibly TRBD1 (5 bases). V shed 7 bases and J shed 3 bases, with 15 bases lying between them. The CDR3 consists of 14 residues. The V gene's germline CDR1 is SGHTA and CDR2 FQGNSA. CDR3 in DNA: TGTGCCAGCACCCTGGGAACGACAGACTATGGCTACACCTTC. Translation gives CASTLGTTDYGYTF.

The V gene is TRBV7-9, the J gene TRBJ2-7, with D possibly TRBD1 on 5 matching bases. CDR3 size: 14 residues. Germline assignment: CDR1 SEHNR and CDR2 FQNEAQ (reference sequence). Trimming shortened V by 4 bases and J by 2 bases, and 12 bases separated the two germline ends. This chain's CDR3 is CASSSTESPYEQYF. CDR3 nucleotide sequence: TGTGCCAGCAGCTCGACAGAATCCCCCTACGAGCAGTACTTC.

This sequence joins TRBV5-5 and TRBJ1-3, with D possibly matching TRBD1 (5 bases). The CDR3 consists of 18 residues. The V end was cut by 2 bases, the J end by 1 base, with 19 bases between. The germline CDR1 and CDR2 sequences are SGHKS and YYEKEE (reference sequence). DNA for the CDR3: TGTGCCAGCAGCTTTGGGGCCAGACTGAAAAGTTCTGGAAACACCATATATTTT. This gives the protein CASSFGARLKSSGNTIYF.